This entry features one T cell receptor beta chain sequence. Antigen unknown. This record comes from a study of a mutant IDH1 vaccine in newly diagnosed glioma. The time point: week 47, end of study. Vaccine doses each comprised 300 ug of mutant IDH1 20-mer peptide, with topical imiquimod. Generated by immunoSEQ multiplex PCR, the TCRdb table keeps only in-frame clones and is missing some. The repertoire consists of tens of thousands of clones, with approximately 75% occurring once and the leading ten covering approximately 5.3%. Trimming took 6 bases from V and 11 from J, leaving 16 bases between them. The V gene's germline CDR1 is KGHSH and CDR2 LQKENI. The CDR3 spans 12 residues.

The sequenced sample was PBMCs, obtained from a glioma patient whose treatment included an IDH1 peptide vaccine. The chain carries TRBV18 and TRBJ1-1; the D gene is possibly TRBD1 (5 bases). This TCR came from a man aged 45-65 years with glioma. The CDR3 region is CASSGGDPLAFF. The CDR3 nucleotides are TGTGCCAGCTCGGGGGGGGACCCGTTGGCTTTCTTT.